This T cell receptor (beta chain) came from a study of shared clonotypes between healthy human individuals. Produced via immunoSEQ multiplex PCR; TCRdb's table is partial and in-frame only. The table records some 1,600,000 clones, nearly 99% of them present only once. The material sequenced was naive CD4+ T cells sorted from blood. Noted subset: CD45RA+ positively selected. This clonotype originated in a young man in good health.

The CDR3 DNA sequence: TGTGCCAGCTCACCAGGGTCTGGGCAGGGGACCGCCATATATTTT. Its translation: CASSPGSGQGTAIYF. The V call is TRBV18, the J call TRBJ1-3; D perhaps matches TRBD1 (6 bases). With 2 bases removed from V and 11 bases from J, the gap between germline ends came to 19 bases. The CDR3 loop spans 15 amino acids. Germline CDR1 KGHSH, CDR2 LQKENI.